This T cell receptor beta chain was recovered during a study of cytomegalovirus exposure and HLA in healthy donors. Looking at the study overall: In terms of ancestry, the Caucasian-associated cluster contained roughly four fifths of the approximately 430 genotyped donors.

PCR primers comprised 60 Vbeta and 13 Jbeta primers. TCRdb's table, derived via immunoSEQ multiplex PCR, lists solely in-frame clones and lacks some. The sample records 95,000 to 110,000 clones, more than 75% being singletons. Whole-study results and caveats: Of the V segments, some could not be distinguished, including TRBV6-2 and TRBV6-3, and were excluded. Likely technical artifact: a cluster of highly shared sequence variants. V- and J-gene trimming in TCR beta was tied to a missense DCLRE1C variant by an analysis performed later.

V dropped 4 bases and J dropped 0 bases, with 4 bases sitting between them. Germline loops: CDR1 SQVTM, CDR2 ANQGSEA. The CDR3 runs 11 residues. This clone was detected a few times. Antigen specificity is unknown. This chain uses TRBV29-1 with TRBJ2-7; unclear D gene. Sequencing was carried out using PBMCs. The sequence came from a woman aged 18 to 35 in good health and CMV-seropositive. Here the CDR3 DNA reads TGCAGCGTTGCCGTCTCCTACGAGCAGTACTTC. Amino acid sequence: CSVAVSYEQYF.